The 23 T cell receptor beta chains below come from one sample, sequenced in a study of blood T cell repertoires in COVID-19. The protocol was immunoSEQ multiplex PCR, while the TCRdb copy is restricted to in-frame clones and leaves out a portion. Among some 200,000 clones listed, roughly 80% were seen once. Sequenced material: peripheral blood. These receptor sequences come from a woman older than 75 with acute or convalescent COVID-19.

The J gene is TRBJ2-1, the V gene TRBV24-1; TRBD1 matches at 8 bases. Trimming at V came to 3 bases and at J to 0 bases, leaving 3 bases not matched to a gene. This CDR3 spans 16 amino acids. The V gene's germline CDR1 is KGHDR and CDR2 SFDVKD. CDR3 nucleotides: TGTGCCACCAGTGATACTACAGGGGGCTCCTACAATGAGCAGTTCTTC. It encodes CATSDTTGGSYNEQFF.

This clone was recorded only once. The rearrangement joins TRBV7-9 to TRBJ1-2; 9 bases are shared with TRBD1. With V trimmed by 5 bases and J by 4 bases, 8 bases remained unmatched. CDR3 length equals 15 residues. Germline V gene lookup returns CDR1 SEHNR and CDR2 FQNEAQ (reference sequence). This CDR3 is CASSTQEGQGYGYTF. In DNA, the CDR3 is TGTGCCAGCAGCACTCAAGAGGGACAGGGCTATGGCTACACCTTC.

This chain joins TRBV7-2 and TRBJ2-2; a weak D match, TRBD2 (5 bases). The CDR3 has 13 amino acids. Germline CDR1 reads SGHTA; CDR2 reads FQGNSA. V lost 2 bases to trimming and J lost 10 bases, with 11 bases between them. The CDR3 coding sequence is TGTGCCAGCAGCTTACGAGGGAGCCTGGAGCTGTTTTTT. Its translation: CASSLRGSLELFF.

This chain links TRBV10-3 with TRBJ2-3, with D perhaps TRBD2 (7 bases). Germline CDR1 reads ENHRY; CDR2 reads SYGVKD. Trimming shortened V by 9 bases and J by 2 bases, and 18 bases separated the two germline ends. The CDR3 length is 15 residues. CDR3 bases: TGTGCCATGAGGGGGGGCGTAGGATACACAGATACGCAGTATTTT. Its translation is CAMRGGVGYTDTQYF.

V usage is TRBV2 and J usage is TRBJ2-7, with 9 bases aligning to TRBD2. CDR1 and CDR2 (germline): SNHLY, FYNNEI. This CDR3 region has 15 residues. Trimming at V came to 6 bases and at J to 2 bases, leaving 8 bases not matched to a gene. The CDR3 bases are TGTGCCAGCAGCGCCCGAGGCGGGGGGGCCTACGAGCAGTACTTC. This gives the protein CASSARGGGAYEQYF.

This sequence joins TRBV7-2 and TRBJ2-6; possible D gene TRBD1, 6 bases. Trimming cost V 1 base and J 0 bases, with 10 bases left between them. The CDR3 is 17 amino acids. The germline V gene has CDR1 SGHTA and CDR2 FQGNSA. The CDR3 spells CASSLDRAGSGANVLTF. The DNA for the CDR3 is TGTGCCAGCAGCTTAGACAGGGCCGGCTCTGGGGCCAACGTCCTGACTTTC.

V gene TRBV3-1 (or the pseudogene TRBV3-2) combines with J gene TRBJ2-3; 8 bases match TRBD1. Losses at the gene ends were 4 bases for V and 2 bases for J; bases not matched to a gene: 8. The CDR3 contains 16 residues. CDR1 is LGHDT, CDR2 YNNKEL, per germline (reference sequence). The CDR3 DNA reads as TGTGCCAGCAGCCCAGCGACAGGGGCCTCCACAGATACGCAGTATTTT. It yields the protein CASSPATGASTDTQYF.

This clone was detected once. The chain is built from TRBV11-2 and TRBJ2-2; 7 bases align to TRBD2. Germline V gives CDR1 SGHAT, CDR2 FQNNGV. CDR3 length: 15 amino acids. J lost 6 bases, V lost 0 bases, and 4 bases had no gene match. CDR3 amino acids: CASSLDRGVPGELFF. In DNA, the CDR3 is TGTGCCAGCAGCTTAGATCGGGGGGTCCCCGGGGAGCTGTTTTTT.

This clone was found once. The genes are TRBV5-1 and TRBJ1-1, with 9 positions matching TRBD1. The CDR3 consists of 16 residues. Germline V gene lookup returns CDR1 SGHRS and CDR2 YFSETQ. The V gene end was trimmed by 0 bases and the J gene end by 1 base; junction bases not matched to a gene: 4. CDR3 DNA sequence: TGCGCCAGCAGCTTGGCCGGGACAGGGACGAACACTGAAGCTTTCTTT. Translating gives CASSLAGTGTNTEAFF.

V gene TRBV18 combines with J gene TRBJ2-5; D is possibly TRBD1 (6 bases). CDR1 and CDR2 from the germline V gene are KGHSH and LQKENI. The CDR3 is made up of 15 amino acids. V lost 3 bases and J 1 base, leaving 12 bases between the germline ends. CDR3 sequence: CASSPTWGPQETQYF. Written as DNA, the CDR3 is TGTGCCAGCTCACCCACTTGGGGGCCCCAAGAGACCCAGTACTTC.

The rearrangement links TRBV27 to TRBJ1-5; D call uncertain. The germline V gene encodes CDR1 MNHEY and CDR2 SMNVEV (reference sequence). This CDR3 has 14 residues. V lost 2 bases and J 7 bases, leaving 12 bases between the germline ends. CDR3 sequence: CASSLTPSRQPQHF. Written as DNA, the CDR3 is TGTGCCAGCAGTTTAACCCCTTCTAGGCAGCCCCAGCATTTT.

This chain uses TRBV7-2 with TRBJ1-6; tentatively, D is TRBD1 (5 bases). Trimming left V 5 bases short and J 7 bases short, with 9 bases between. This CDR3 comprises 13 residues. The germline V gene has CDR1 SGHTA and CDR2 FQGNSA. CDR3 sequence reads: CASSIRQNSPLHF. In nucleotides, the CDR3 is TGTGCCAGCAGCATACGACAGAATTCACCCCTCCACTTT.

A single count supports this clone. V usage is TRBV30 and J usage is TRBJ1-2, with D uncertain. Trimming took off 0 bases at V and 6 bases at J, with 8 bases between the two ends. This CDR3 comprises 12 residues. Germline-derived CDR1 and CDR2 are GTSNPN and SVGIG (reference sequence). CDR3 coding DNA: TGTGCCTGGAGTGTACTCCCGGATGGCTACACCTTC. Translated, it gives CAWSVLPDGYTF.

The rearrangement links TRBV19 to TRBJ1-1; 8 nucleotides agree with TRBD1. Germline V gene data show CDR1 as LNHDA and CDR2 as SQIVND (reference sequence). With 5 bases clipped from V and 3 bases from J, the junction kept 2 bases outside the gene matches. The CDR3 is 13 amino acids. Here the CDR3 DNA reads TGTGCCAGTAGTGGACAGGGTTACACTGAAGCTTTCTTT. Protein product: CASSGQGYTEAFF.

The gene calls are TRBV30 and TRBJ1-1; 7 bases align to TRBD1. Trimming cost V 2 bases and J 11 bases; bases outside gene matches: 5. This CDR3 is built from 11 residues. Germline assignment: CDR1 GTSNPN and CDR2 SVGIG (reference sequence). The CDR3 DNA is TGTGCCTGGAGTTATGACAGGGTGGCTTTCTTT. As protein: CAWSYDRVAFF.

This chain uses TRBV5-1 with TRBJ1-5, with TRBD1 matching over 9 bases. In germline, CDR1 is SGHRS, CDR2 YFSETQ. This CDR3 comprises 15 residues. V was pared by 3 bases and J by 5 bases, with 6 bases of the junction left unmatched. CDR3 nucleotides: TGCGCCAGCAGCTCCTCGGGACAGGGCCATCAGCCCCAGCATTTT. Encoded protein: CASSSSGQGHQPQHF.

V is TRBV10-2 and J is TRBJ1-5; 10 bases match TRBD1. The ends lost 6 bases at V and 0 bases at J; junction bases unmatched: 5. The germline V gene encodes CDR1 WSHSY and CDR2 SAAADI. The CDR3 is 16 amino acids. CDR3 protein: CASRGTGAPSNQPQHF. CDR3 nucleotides: TGCGCCAGCAGGGGGACAGGGGCCCCTAGCAATCAGCCCCAGCATTTT.

The chain carries TRBV19 and TRBJ1-5; possibly TRBD1 for D (6 bases). The CDR3 spans 13 residues. Germline V gene lookup returns CDR1 LNHDA and CDR2 SQIVND (reference sequence). V gave up 6 bases and J gave up 5 bases, with 11 bases separating them. This CDR3 is CASRPNRDQPQHF. In nucleotides, the CDR3 is TGTGCCAGTAGGCCCAACAGGGATCAGCCCCAGCATTTT.

V and J are TRBV30 and TRBJ2-7; possibly TRBD1 for D (6 bases). The germline gives CDR1 GTSNPN, CDR2 SVGIG (reference sequence). V dropped 0 bases and J dropped 4 bases, with 10 bases sitting between them. The CDR3 is made up of 13 amino acids. The CDR3 sequence is CAWSVNREYEQYF. The CDR3 DNA reads as TGTGCCTGGAGTGTAAACAGGGAGTACGAGCAGTACTTC.

The chain has TRBV30 and TRBJ2-7; 8 bases fit TRBD2. The CDR3 covers 13 residues. J was trimmed by 4 bases and V by 2 bases; bases with no gene match: 4. Germline CDR1 GTSNPN, CDR2 SVGIG (reference sequence). CDR3 sequence (DNA): TGTGCCTGGAGTTTGGGGACTAGATACGAGCAGTACTTC. It translates to CAWSLGTRYEQYF.

This clone has a handful of counts. The chain recombines TRBV5-6 with TRBJ1-2, with 9 positions matching TRBD1. The CDR3 length is 14 residues. Germline CDR1 and CDR2: SGHDT and YYEEEE. Unmatched junction bases numbered 8, after V lost 4 bases and J lost 7 bases. In DNA, the CDR3 is TGTGCCAGCAGCATAGGACAGGGGCTTTTTGGCTACACCTTC. This encodes CASSIGQGLFGYTF.

The CDR3 nucleotides read TGTGCCAGCAGTGACCCGACTAGCTTTCGCACCGGGGAGCTGTTTTTT. Its protein product is CASSDPTSFRTGELFF. The chain recombines TRBV6-1 with TRBJ2-2; the match to TRBD2 covers 7 bases. CDR3 size: 16 residues. The V gene's germline CDR1 is MNHNS and CDR2 SASEGT. Unmatched junction bases numbered 8, after V lost 3 bases and J lost 4 bases.

This rearrangement joins TRBV2 to TRBJ2-3; D not resolved. The CDR3 has 14 residues. Trimming shortened V by 10 bases and J by 0 bases, and 14 bases separated the two germline ends. Looked up from germline, CDR1 is SNHLY and CDR2 is FYNNEI. The CDR3 reads CATKVTPSTDTQYF. As DNA, the CDR3 is TGTGCCACTAAAGTCACGCCTAGCACAGATACGCAGTATTTT.